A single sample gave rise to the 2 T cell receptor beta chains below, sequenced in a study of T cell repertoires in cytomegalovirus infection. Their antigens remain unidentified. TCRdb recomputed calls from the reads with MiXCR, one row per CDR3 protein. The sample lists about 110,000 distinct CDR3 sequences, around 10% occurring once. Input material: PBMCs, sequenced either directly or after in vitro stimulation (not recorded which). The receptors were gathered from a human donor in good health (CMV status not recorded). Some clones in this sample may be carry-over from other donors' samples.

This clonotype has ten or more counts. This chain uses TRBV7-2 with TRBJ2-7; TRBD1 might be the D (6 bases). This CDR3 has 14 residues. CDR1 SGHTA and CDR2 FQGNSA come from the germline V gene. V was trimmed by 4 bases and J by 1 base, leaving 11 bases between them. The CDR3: CASSSTGRSYEQYV. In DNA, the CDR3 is TGTGCCAGCAGCTCCACAGGGAGATCCTACGAGCAGTACGTC.

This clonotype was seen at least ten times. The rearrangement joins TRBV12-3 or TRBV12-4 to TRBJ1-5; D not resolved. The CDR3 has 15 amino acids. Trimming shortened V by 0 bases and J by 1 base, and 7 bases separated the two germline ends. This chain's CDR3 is CASSLAVDSNQPQHF. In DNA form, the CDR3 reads TGTGCCAGCAGTTTAGCGGTGGACAGCAATCAGCCCCAGCATTTT.